This T cell receptor beta chain was observed in a study of regulatory T cells in long-lasting Graves disease. Time point here: newly diagnosed GD, antithyroid drugs for less than 3 months. There was RNA extracted from PBMCs, and the TCR library was made from it. Investigators prepared the TCR beta libraries by applying iRepertoire HTBI primers and Arm-PCR of CDR3 regions. TCRdb reprocessed the multiplex PCR reads with MiXCR, giving one entry per CDR3 protein. The sample holds roughly 360,000 distinct CDR3 sequences, approximately 12% seen once. Overall study findings and caveats: Because few samples were included, accuracy may have been lower. Persistent disease showed a preference for TRBV28, TRBJ1-2 and TRBJ2-5.

This clonotype was found many times. Its target is unknown. CDR1 and CDR2 from the germline V gene are MDHEN and SYDVKM. Trimming cost V 2 bases and J 5 bases, with 7 bases left between them. The CDR3 is made up of 12 amino acids. The same sample was also studied in work on T cells in Graves' hyperthyroidism and ophthalmopathy. As that study records: The primer set for the first-round RT-PCR of the TCR CDR3 was HTBI. Model-based prediction identified ophthalmopathy a median about 6 months prior to its onset.

The sequence came from a woman between 18 and 30 years old with Graves disease. The specimen comprised peripheral blood mononuclear cells (PBMCs), sampled at new diagnosis, from a patient treated with antithyroid drugs. The rearrangement joins TRBV28 to TRBJ2-7; D gene ambiguous. This chain's CDR3 is CASSLGRHEQYF. CDR3 in DNA: TGTGCCAGCAGTTTAGGTCGCCACGAGCAGTACTTC.